This is a list of T cell receptor beta chains from one sample in a study of cytomegalovirus exposure and HLA in healthy donors. Assay used: immunoSEQ multiplex PCR; TCRdb lists only in-frame clones, some missing. This sample has about 140,000 clones, with nearly 80% found just once. The sequenced sample was PBMCs. These receptors came from a man aged 25 to 45 in good health and CMV-seronegative. CDR3s include the opening cysteine and the closing phenylalanine or tryptophan. D genes are given only for firm matches. Size is omitted from some rows. Given values are once, few, many or a class for expanded clones.

v_gene: TRBV2; j_gene: TRBJ2-5; abundance: -; d_gene: TRBD2; CDR3aa: CASRGLTSGGETQYF; CDR3nt: TGTGCCAGCAGGGGGCTGACTAGCGGGGGAGAGACCCAGTACTTC
v_gene: TRBV9; j_gene: TRBJ2-1; abundance: -; d_gene: -; CDR3aa: CASSVTRLAEGDEQFF; CDR3nt: TGTGCCAGCAGCGTGACCAGGCTAGCGGAGGGGGATGAGCAGTTCTTC
v_gene: TRBV5-6; j_gene: TRBJ2-5; abundance: -; d_gene: -; CDR3aa: CASSTFGQEETQYF; CDR3nt: TGTGCCAGCAGCACCTTTGGGCAGGAAGAGACCCAGTACTTC
v_gene: TRBV2; j_gene: TRBJ2-7; abundance: -; d_gene: TRBD1; CDR3aa: CASNLDRVSYEQYF; CDR3nt: TGTGCCAGCAACCTTGACAGGGTGTCCTACGAGCAGTACTTC
v_gene: TRBV10-3; j_gene: TRBJ2-7; abundance: -; d_gene: TRBD1; CDR3aa: CAISGAGGPLYEQYF; CDR3nt: TGTGCCATCAGTGGTGCAGGGGGTCCTCTCTACGAGCAGTACTTC
v_gene: TRBV9; j_gene: TRBJ2-7; abundance: -; d_gene: -; CDR3aa: CASSVASGVAYEQYF; CDR3nt: TGTGCCAGCAGCGTAGCTTCAGGGGTCGCCTACGAGCAGTACTTC
v_gene: TRBV27; j_gene: TRBJ2-3; abundance: -; d_gene: TRBD1; CDR3aa: CASSRDRVGADTQYF; CDR3nt: TGTGCCAGCAGTCGAGACAGGGTAGGCGCAGATACGCAGTATTTT
v_gene: TRBV6-1; j_gene: TRBJ1-1; abundance: -; d_gene: -; CDR3aa: CASKSYTAGGPEAFF; CDR3nt: TGTGCCAGCAAATCTTACACGGCCGGGGGACCTGAAGCTTTCTTT
v_gene: TRBV15; j_gene: TRBJ1-2; abundance: -; d_gene: TRBD1; CDR3aa: CATSQGVGAYGYTF; CDR3nt: TGTGCCACCAGCCAGGGGGTCGGGGCCTATGGCTACACCTTC
v_gene: TRBV19; j_gene: TRBJ1-1; abundance: -; d_gene: -; CDR3aa: CASSKQGSTEAFF; CDR3nt: TGTGCCAGTAGTAAACAGGGTAGCACTGAAGCTTTCTTT
v_gene: TRBV5-4; j_gene: TRBJ2-5; abundance: once; d_gene: -; CDR3aa: CASSFGGLETQYF; CDR3nt: TGTGCCAGCAGCTTCGGGGGGCTGGAGACCCAGTACTTC
v_gene: TRBV4-3; j_gene: TRBJ1-1; abundance: -; d_gene: -; CDR3aa: CASSQALREEAFF; CDR3nt: TGCGCCAGCAGCCAAGCCCTACGGGAGGAAGCTTTCTTT
v_gene: TRBV7-2; j_gene: TRBJ2-1; abundance: once; d_gene: -; CDR3aa: CASSYFRGEQFF; CDR3nt: TGTGCCAGCAGCTATTTTCGGGGGGAGCAGTTCTTC
v_gene: TRBV5-4; j_gene: TRBJ2-3; abundance: -; d_gene: -; CDR3aa: CASSLGGGQSLWGTQYF; CDR3nt: TGTGCCAGCAGCTTGGGAGGCGGGCAGTCCTTATGGGGTACGCAGTATTTT
v_gene: TRBV19; j_gene: TRBJ2-1; abundance: -; d_gene: TRBD2; CDR3aa: CASSMIGGSLHNEQFF; CDR3nt: TGTGCCAGTAGTATGATCGGCGGGAGTTTACACAATGAGCAGTTCTTC
v_gene: TRBV6-1; j_gene: TRBJ2-7; abundance: -; d_gene: -; CDR3aa: CASSEALGLLGYEQYF; CDR3nt: TGTGCCAGCAGTGAAGCTCTGGGCCTCTTAGGCTACGAGCAGTACTTC
v_gene: TRBV7-8; j_gene: TRBJ2-7; abundance: -; d_gene: -; CDR3aa: CASSLAIQTGEQYF; CDR3nt: TGTGCCAGCAGCTTAGCGATTCAAACCGGGGAGCAGTACTTC
v_gene: TRBV6-6; j_gene: TRBJ1-1; abundance: -; d_gene: -; CDR3aa: CASSYSAGVAFF; CDR3nt: TGTGCCAGCAGTTACTCGGCAGGGGTGGCTTTCTTT
v_gene: TRBV28; j_gene: TRBJ2-2; abundance: -; d_gene: -; CDR3aa: CASSSRTAHGGELFF; CDR3nt: TGTGCCAGCAGTTCCAGGACAGCGCATGGCGGGGAGCTGTTTTTT
v_gene: TRBV5-6; j_gene: TRBJ2-7; abundance: -; d_gene: TRBD2; CDR3aa: CASSLIAGGGDEQYF; CDR3nt: TGTGCCAGCAGCTTAATAGCGGGAGGAGGGGACGAGCAGTACTTC
v_gene: TRBV11-2; j_gene: TRBJ2-5; abundance: once; d_gene: -; CDR3aa: CASSLNRLVGETQYF; CDR3nt: TGTGCCAGCAGCTTAAACCGACTGGTCGGGGAGACCCAGTACTTC
v_gene: TRBV14; j_gene: TRBJ2-3; abundance: -; d_gene: TRBD2; CDR3aa: CASSHELAGEFTHSTDTQYF; CDR3nt: TGTGCCAGCAGCCACGAGCTAGCGGGAGAGTTCACCCATAGCACAGATACGCAGTATTTT
v_gene: TRBV6-1; j_gene: TRBJ2-7; abundance: -; d_gene: TRBD2; CDR3aa: CASSETSTAYEQYF; CDR3nt: TGTGCCAGCAGTGAGACTAGCACGGCCTACGAGCAGTACTTC
v_gene: TRBV5-1; j_gene: TRBJ1-4; abundance: -; d_gene: -; CDR3aa: CASSRWTEDEKLFF; CDR3nt: TGCGCCAGCAGCCGTTGGACAGAGGATGAAAAACTGTTTTTT
v_gene: TRBV18; j_gene: TRBJ2-7; abundance: -; d_gene: -; CDR3aa: CASSPLSTVTYEQYF; CDR3nt: TGTGCCAGCTCACCGCTTTCGACAGTGACCTACGAGCAGTACTTC
v_gene: TRBV5-1; j_gene: TRBJ2-5; abundance: -; d_gene: TRBD2; CDR3aa: CASSLTGGETQYF; CDR3nt: TGCGCCAGCAGCTTGACGGGGGGAGAGACCCAGTACTTC
v_gene: TRBV9; j_gene: TRBJ2-3; abundance: -; d_gene: TRBD2; CDR3aa: CASSVEQSTSGRNTDTQYF; CDR3nt: TGTGCCAGCAGCGTTGAACAATCGACTAGCGGGAGGAACACAGATACGCAGTATTTT
v_gene: TRBV7-2; j_gene: TRBJ1-2; abundance: -; d_gene: -; CDR3aa: CASSLKRHDYGYTF; CDR3nt: TGTGCCAGCAGCTTAAAGAGGCATGACTATGGCTACACCTTC
v_gene: TRBV4-1; j_gene: TRBJ1-5; abundance: few; d_gene: -; CDR3aa: CASSQRSGESNQPQHF; CDR3nt: TGCGCCAGCAGCCAAAGGAGCGGAGAAAGCAATCAGCCCCAGCATTTT
v_gene: TRBV7-9; j_gene: TRBJ2-3; abundance: -; d_gene: -; CDR3aa: CASSRGTDTQYF; CDR3nt: TGTGCCAGCAGTCGCGGCACAGATACGCAGTATTTT
v_gene: TRBV18; j_gene: TRBJ2-3; abundance: -; d_gene: -; CDR3aa: CASSLLPPVTIGTDTQYF; CDR3nt: TGTGCCAGCTCACTCCTCCCCCCGGTAACCATTGGCACAGATACGCAGTATTTT
v_gene: TRBV30; j_gene: TRBJ2-5; abundance: -; d_gene: -; CDR3aa: CAWSVKGYRVETQYF; CDR3nt: TGTGCCTGGAGTGTAAAGGGTTACAGGGTGGAGACCCAGTACTTC
v_gene: TRBV28; j_gene: TRBJ1-1; abundance: -; d_gene: TRBD1; CDR3aa: CASSKPGQGRTEAFF; CDR3nt: TGTGCCAGCAGTAAACCGGGACAGGGGAGGACTGAAGCTTTCTTT
v_gene: TRBV28; j_gene: TRBJ2-3; abundance: -; d_gene: -; CDR3aa: CASRGPLGGQYF; CDR3nt: TGTGCCAGCAGAGGACCCCTAGGGGGGCAGTATTTT
v_gene: TRBV27; j_gene: TRBJ1-1; abundance: -; d_gene: TRBD1; CDR3aa: CASSFTGQDTEAFF; CDR3nt: TGTGCCAGCAGTTTTACGGGACAGGACACTGAAGCTTTCTTT
v_gene: TRBV18; j_gene: TRBJ1-5; abundance: -; d_gene: -; CDR3aa: CASSPTLSNQPQHF; CDR3nt: TGTGCCAGCTCCCCGACATTGAGCAATCAGCCCCAGCATTTT
v_gene: TRBV25-1; j_gene: TRBJ2-1; abundance: once; d_gene: TRBD2; CDR3aa: CASSHQRERSYNEQFF; CDR3nt: TGTGCCAGCAGTCATCAGCGGGAGAGGTCCTACAATGAGCAGTTCTTC
v_gene: TRBV4-3; j_gene: TRBJ2-1; abundance: once; d_gene: -; CDR3aa: CASSQDLARSPNEQFF; CDR3nt: TGCGCCAGCAGCCAAGATTTGGCGCGGTCCCCCAATGAGCAGTTCTTC
v_gene: TRBV4-3; j_gene: TRBJ2-1; abundance: few; d_gene: -; CDR3aa: CASSQDRGIAASQFF; CDR3nt: TGCGCCAGCAGCCAAGATCGGGGGATAGCGGCTTCTCAGTTCTTC
v_gene: TRBV7-7; j_gene: TRBJ2-7; abundance: -; d_gene: -; CDR3aa: CASSLANSDEQYF; CDR3nt: TGTGCTAGCAGCTTAGCGAATTCGGACGAGCAGTACTTC
v_gene: TRBV6-5; j_gene: TRBJ2-5; abundance: -; d_gene: TRBD2; CDR3aa: CASMKAGGETQYF; CDR3nt: TGTGCCAGCATGAAGGCGGGAGGAGAGACCCAGTACTTC
v_gene: TRBV19; j_gene: TRBJ1-4; abundance: -; d_gene: -; CDR3aa: CASAPGRGEKLFF; CDR3nt: TGTGCCAGTGCTCCAGGGAGGGGTGAAAAACTGTTTTTT
v_gene: TRBV10-3; j_gene: TRBJ1-1; abundance: few; d_gene: -; CDR3aa: CAISESLGNTEAFF; CDR3nt: TGTGCCATCAGTGAGTCTCTAGGGAACACTGAAGCTTTCTTT
v_gene: TRBV19; j_gene: TRBJ2-5; abundance: -; d_gene: TRBD1; CDR3aa: CASSPGQGGTQYF; CDR3nt: TGTGCCAGTAGTCCCGGACAGGGGGGGACCCAGTACTTC
v_gene: TRBV6-5; j_gene: TRBJ1-2; abundance: -; d_gene: -; CDR3aa: CASSYARTGYGYTF; CDR3nt: TGTGCCAGCAGTTACGCCCGAACGGGGTACGGCTACACCTTC
v_gene: TRBV28; j_gene: TRBJ2-3; abundance: -; d_gene: TRBD2; CDR3aa: CASRGAAGGQDTQYF; CDR3nt: TGTGCCAGCAGGGGGGCTGCGGGAGGGCAAGATACGCAGTATTTT
v_gene: TRBV2; j_gene: TRBJ2-6; abundance: -; d_gene: -; CDR3aa: CARQGLSGANVLTF; CDR3nt: TGTGCCAGACAGGGCCTCTCTGGGGCCAACGTCCTGACTTTC
v_gene: TRBV7-9; j_gene: TRBJ1-2; abundance: -; d_gene: -; CDR3aa: CSSSLNHLYGYTF; CDR3nt: TGTTCCAGCAGCCTAAACCACCTCTATGGCTACACCTTC
v_gene: TRBV15; j_gene: TRBJ1-2; abundance: -; d_gene: TRBD1; CDR3aa: CATSAQGYGYTF; CDR3nt: TGTGCCACCAGCGCACAGGGGTATGGCTACACCTTC